The clone carrying this TCR beta chain was seen a single time. Unstimulated Tregs (CD4+CD25+CD127-) and CD4+CD25- non-Tregs were sorted from PBMCs. These data are taken from a study of Tregs in tolerant kidney transplant recipients. Here immunoSEQ multiplex PCR was the method, and the copy in TCRdb shows in-frame clones only, minus some. The sample includes roughly 66,000 clones, approximately 92% of them seen just once. The material was CD8+ T cells from blood, obtained before the transplant. The receptor was isolated from a human donor who received a combined kidney and bone marrow transplant.

CDR3 in amino acids: CASSPGTGGSWSYTF. The DNA for the CDR3 is TGTGCCAGCAGCCCCGGGACAGGGGGGAGTTGGAGCTACACCTTC. This chain links TRBV7-8 with TRBJ1-2, with 11 bases lining up with TRBD1. The CDR3 contains 15 residues. Germline values: CDR1 SGHVS, CDR2 FQNEAQ. With 5 bases clipped from V and 9 bases from J, the junction kept 11 bases outside the gene matches.